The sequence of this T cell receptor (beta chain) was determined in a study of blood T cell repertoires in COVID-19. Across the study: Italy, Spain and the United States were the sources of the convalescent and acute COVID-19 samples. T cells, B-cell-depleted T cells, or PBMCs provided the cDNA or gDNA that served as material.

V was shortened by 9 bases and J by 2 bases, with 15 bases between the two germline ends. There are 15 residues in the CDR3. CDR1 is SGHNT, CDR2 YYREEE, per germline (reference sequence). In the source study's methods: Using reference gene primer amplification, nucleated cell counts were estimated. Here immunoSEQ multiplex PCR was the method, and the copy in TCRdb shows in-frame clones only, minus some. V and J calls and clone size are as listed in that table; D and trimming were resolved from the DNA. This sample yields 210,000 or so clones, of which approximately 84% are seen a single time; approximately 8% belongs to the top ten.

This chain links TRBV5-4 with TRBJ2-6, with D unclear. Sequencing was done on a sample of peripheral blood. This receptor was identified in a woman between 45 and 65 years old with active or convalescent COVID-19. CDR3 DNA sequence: TGTGCCACCAAAATAATCAGCGCTGGGGCCAACGTCCTGACTTTC. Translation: CATKIISAGANVLTF.